This T cell receptor (beta chain) originates from a study of T cell responses to AZD1222 COVID-19 vaccine. Data came from immunoSEQ multiplex PCR; TCRdb stores just in-frame clones and leaves some out. Here the sample spans 150,000 to 200,000 clones, approximately 94% being singletons. Trimming removed 2 bases at V and 4 bases at J, with 8 bases between. The CDR3 is made up of 13 amino acids. General observations from the study: Unmutated regions of variants are reportedly targeted by nearly half of spike-specific TCRs. Rises in breadth and depth of Spike-specific TCRs came after two AZD1222 doses.

This clone was seen more than once but under ten times. Its antigen is as yet unknown. At the DNA level, this CDR3 is encoded by other sequences in the same sample as well. This receptor was taken from an adult who received the AZD1222 COVID-19 vaccine. This chain connects TRBV12-3 or TRBV12-4 to TRBJ1-2; perhaps TRBD1 as D (5 bases). Sample: peripheral blood, taken 28 days after the second AZD1222 dose. In DNA form, the CDR3 reads TGTGCCAGCAGTTTAAGAGGGGTCTATGGCTACACCTTC. Translating it yields CASSLRGVYGYTF.